This T cell receptor beta chain comes out of a study of cytomegalovirus exposure and HLA in healthy donors (dated by TCRdb to between 2016 and 2019). Turning to the overall study: An earlier analysis of approximately 640 of the donors reported about 250 Gb of sequence data and 100 million to 130 million unique TCR beta sequences from roughly 200 million T cells. Roughly 300 gigabases of sequencing data and 70 million to 100 million unique TCR sequences were included in an early release covering about 600 HLA-typed donors. The genetic ancestry cluster associated with self-reported Caucasian donors included roughly 84% of the roughly 400 genotyped donors. The aim of the study was to test whether cataloging public T cell receptors could identify signatures of past pathogen exposure. The study used immunosequencing to profile the T cell repertoires of 666 subjects and linked those repertoires to cytomegalovirus serostatus. In addition to the first cohort of 650 to 800 subjects, a separate validation cohort of around 110 different subjects was used. To predict cytomegalovirus infection status, the study combined high-throughput TCR immunosequencing, statistical association of individual TCRs with disease status, and machine learning. A later analysis re-analyzed previously published TCR beta repertoires from 650 to 800 donors and added high-resolution HLA genotyping to study TCR occurrence patterns. Rather than drawing on any new phenotypic data, the later analysis identified candidate immune exposures from TCR beta sequences and the way those sequences occurred across donors. In an earlier analysis of several hundred of the donors, high-throughput TCR beta sequencing was used to judge whether each TCR beta V gene segment behaved as functional or pseudogenic. Donor age, sex, ethnicity and CMV serostatus were collected together with the repertoire data. In a later genetic analysis, genome-wide SNP genotypes for about three fifths of the 666 donors were used, and that subset was treated as a discovery cohort. Every discovery cohort repertoire had been produced on one sequencing platform. HLA typing included class I and class II loci at four-digit resolution. The number of typed donors differed by locus: 629-630 for A, B, C, DRB1 and DQB1; 522 for DQA1; approximately 600 for DPA1; and 450 to 480 for DPB1. Roughly 5 DR-DQ haplotypes were treated as single units for association and clustering because of strong linkage in the cohort. Across around 400 genotyped donors of the cohort, an average of roughly 250,000 unique TCR beta nucleotide sequences per donor were sequenced, and around 19% of those sequences were non-productive. Overall results and qualifications from the work: Correlated functional status among segregating V segments might be attributable to linkage disequilibrium, but an unknown experimental factor could not be ruled out. Some IMGT-functional V segments, including TRBV6-2 and TRBV6-3, could not be told apart with the 87-base-pair reads, so those segments were excluded. In an earlier analysis of about 600 of the donors, most TCR beta V segments appeared in productive rearrangements about 87% or about 30% of the time, broadly matching IMGT annotations. In a later analysis, HLA-associated TCR beta chains showed more clonal expansion and lower generation probabilities than non-associated chains that were equally common. According to a later analysis, parvovirus B19, influenza, CMV and Epstein-Barr virus appeared linked to several top co-occurrence clusters. CMV serostatus was the only immune exposure information available for the cohort. A later analysis associated some 17,000 TCR beta sequences with specific HLA alleles at a false discovery rate of 0.05. In a later analysis, the rate of TCR association differed among HLA loci, with DRB1 alleles having the most associated TCRs and HLA-C alleles having the fewest. This cohort had only TCR beta chains sequenced, and the lack of alpha or paired-chain data limited which features could be detected. When HLA alleles, especially DR and DQ, strongly co-occurred, attributing TCR associations to individual alleles was difficult. The presence/absence analyses assumed that sequencing depth was roughly uniform across donors, and that assumption may not be true. A later genetic analysis associated a missense DCLRE1C variant with V-gene and J-gene trimming of TCR beta chains, and an independent cohort replicated the association. A further reported finding was that TCR beta sequences accurately predicted the HLA-A and HLA-B alleles for most subjects in the first cohort. It was suggested by the authors that the approach could potentially be generalized to other disease states and immunological phenotypes. According to a later genetic analysis, donors in an Asian-associated ancestry cluster had fewer N-insertions in productive TCRs than the approximately 710-donor mean. While some public TCRs were present in many individuals, most TCR sequences turned up only very rarely across donors. The earlier analysis of approximately 560 of the donors excluded 15 to 20 rarely observed V segments, including chromosome 9 orphons, because counts were too low. Because HLA typing was unavailable for some donors at each locus, only the typed subset was used in association tests. In both the original and validation cohorts, the classifier was reported to diagnose cytomegalovirus status with high specificity and sensitivity. A total of 164 TCR beta chains were listed by the study as associated with cytomegalovirus. A group of highly shared sequence variants was considered likely to be a technical artifact of the sequencing pipeline. Three of the identified cytomegalovirus-associated TCR beta chains were confirmed in vitro to be specific for cytomegalovirus antigens. A later analysis found that most CMV-associated TCR beta chains appeared HLA-restricted, with HLA associations seemingly driven largely by CMV exposure.

As encoded in the germline V gene, CDR1 is SGHTA while CDR2 is FQGNSA. Trimmed from V: 3 bases; trimmed from J: 2 bases; junction bases lacking a gene match: 7. Inclusive of the bounding cysteine and phenylalanine, the CDR3 is 16 residues long. Here the CDR3 DNA is all that survives: 48 bases in frame from base 1. The protocol used for the library was the immunoSEQ multiplex PCR assay. For the multiplex PCR, a mixture combining 60 forward primers for TCR Vbeta segments and 13 reverse primers for TCR Jbeta segments was used. Amplification of the CDR3 region of rearranged TCR beta genes was performed with a multiplex PCR assay on genomic DNA. On the Illumina HiSeq System, the amplified TCR beta libraries were sequenced as 87-base-pair reads. The study's processing was this. A later analysis tallied some 79 million unique TCR beta chains across the 666 repertoires, and about 12 million of those chains were shared by two or more donors. A nearest-neighbor algorithm error-corrected the raw reads and collapsed the reads into unique sequences, merging closely related sequences to remove PCR and sequencing errors. Alignment of CDR3 sequences to IMGT reference sequences was used to assign V, D and J gene segments. Each retained sequence needed at least a six-nucleotide match to both a V gene segment and a J gene segment. Rearrangements were called productive when the CDR3 lacked stop codons and stayed in frame with V and J; all others were non-productive. CDR3 was defined by IMGT convention, running from the second conserved V-encoded cysteine to the conserved J-encoded phenylalanine. The earlier analysis of about 530 of the donors excluded any sequence lacking an unambiguous match to a single V gene segment. An earlier analysis of approximately 590 of the donors called V segments functional above 56.7% productive rearrangements and segregating when the between-donor standard deviation exceeded 5%. To diagnose cytomegalovirus status from the catalog of TCR beta chain sequences, a statistical classification framework was built. In a later analysis, V and J genes were assigned by comparing TCR nucleotide sequences against IMGT/GENE-DB human TR gene sequences. The TCRdist pipeline was used in a later analysis to assign CDR3 sequences and most-parsimonious VDJ recombination scenarios. In a later analysis, every TCR beta chain was defined by the combination of its CDR3 amino acid sequence and its V-gene family, and reads without a unique V-gene family were dropped. In a later analysis, 450 to 600 highly shared, low-generation-probability nucleotide sequences were removed to address suspected cross-contamination and a sequencing artifact. In a later analysis, a clonal expansion index for each public chain was calculated from normalized within-repertoire ranks of inferred template counts. A later analysis computed generation probabilities with a VDJ recombination model fitted to out-of-frame rearrangements, and checked the results against IGoR. In a later analysis, hypergeometric tests were used to score TCR-TCR, TCR-HLA and TCR-CMV co-occurrence, with a repertoire-size bias correction applied to TCR pairs. To estimate false discovery rates, a later analysis permuted the HLA or CMV assignments 20 times. A later analysis grouped co-occurring TCRs with DBSCAN, adding TCRdist sequence similarity when clustering within HLA-allele-positive subsets. Repertoires with fewer than 30,000 or more than 120,000 public chains, plus five repertoires with anomalous nucleotide sharing, were excluded from co-occurrence clustering. TCRdb carries this immuneACCESS record with in-frame sequences only. Its versions omit some clonotypes, under half of them owing to an unresolved V gene in the studies checked, with the rest unexplained. V and J calls and clone size are as listed in that table; D and trimming were resolved from the DNA. The sample data list roughly 160,000 clones, and roughly 74% of these were observed just once. The ten largest account for around 7.7% of the sample.

A note on this clone: The antigen this receptor binds is unknown. Per-nucleotide qualities are absent, and no much larger clonotype sits a single base away.

The cohort comprised 710 or so healthy bone marrow donors. All cohort members were sampled while nominally healthy, although unrecorded immune exposures were likely present. The donor tested CMV seropositive and was one of the 289 seropositive cohort members. Every donor gave a peripheral blood sample, and the peripheral blood mononuclear cells from that sample were used for TCR beta sequencing. The Qiagen DNeasy Blood Extraction Kit was used to extract genomic DNA from the blood cell samples. The sequencing input was PBMCs. The sequence is built from TRBV7-2 and TRBJ2-3, with 8 bases matching TRBD2. The clonotype was recovered from a woman aged 40 to 49 in good health and CMV-seropositive. The DNA is TGTGCCAGCAGCTTGCTGGGGCGGGGGGACACAGATACGCAGTATTTT. The translation is CASSLLGRGDTDTQYF. With the portions outside the CDR3 filled from the reference TRBV7-2 and TRBJ2-3 genes, the complete variable region becomes GAGVSQSPSNKVTEKGKDVELRCDPISGHTALYWYRQSLGQGLEFLIYFQGNSAPDKSGLPSDRFSAERTGGSVSTLTIQRTQQEDSAVYLCASSLLGRGDTDTQYFGPGTRLTVL.